This TCR beta chain was documented in a study of CD8 T cells in Susac syndrome. Reverse transcription of about 0.45 to 1 ug RNA was carried out with random hexamers. TCRdb reanalysed the immunoSEQ multiplex PCR reads using MiXCR and keeps one entry per CDR3 protein. The sample lists a few hundred thousand distinct CDR3 sequences, 85% occurring once. Germline lookup yields CDR1 LNHDA and CDR2 SQIVND (reference sequence). This CDR3 comprises 15 residues. V was clipped by 3 bases and J by 4 bases; unmatched bases: 5. The chain carries TRBV19 and TRBJ2-5; 10 nucleotides line up with TRBD2. The sequence derives from a human donor with multiple sclerosis. Sequenced input: CD8+ T cells from PBMCs. CDR3 in DNA: TGTGCCAGTAGTATCAGCGGGAGGGCCGGAGAGACCCAGTACTTC. Its protein is CASSISGRAGETQYF. The variable domain in full, completed from reference TRBV19 and TRBJ2-5, reads DGGITQSPKYLFRKEGQNVTLSCEQNLNHDAMYWYRQDPGQGLRLIYYSQIVNDFQKGDIAEGYSVSREKKESFPLTVTSAQKNPTAFYLCASSISGRAGETQYFGPGTRLLVL.